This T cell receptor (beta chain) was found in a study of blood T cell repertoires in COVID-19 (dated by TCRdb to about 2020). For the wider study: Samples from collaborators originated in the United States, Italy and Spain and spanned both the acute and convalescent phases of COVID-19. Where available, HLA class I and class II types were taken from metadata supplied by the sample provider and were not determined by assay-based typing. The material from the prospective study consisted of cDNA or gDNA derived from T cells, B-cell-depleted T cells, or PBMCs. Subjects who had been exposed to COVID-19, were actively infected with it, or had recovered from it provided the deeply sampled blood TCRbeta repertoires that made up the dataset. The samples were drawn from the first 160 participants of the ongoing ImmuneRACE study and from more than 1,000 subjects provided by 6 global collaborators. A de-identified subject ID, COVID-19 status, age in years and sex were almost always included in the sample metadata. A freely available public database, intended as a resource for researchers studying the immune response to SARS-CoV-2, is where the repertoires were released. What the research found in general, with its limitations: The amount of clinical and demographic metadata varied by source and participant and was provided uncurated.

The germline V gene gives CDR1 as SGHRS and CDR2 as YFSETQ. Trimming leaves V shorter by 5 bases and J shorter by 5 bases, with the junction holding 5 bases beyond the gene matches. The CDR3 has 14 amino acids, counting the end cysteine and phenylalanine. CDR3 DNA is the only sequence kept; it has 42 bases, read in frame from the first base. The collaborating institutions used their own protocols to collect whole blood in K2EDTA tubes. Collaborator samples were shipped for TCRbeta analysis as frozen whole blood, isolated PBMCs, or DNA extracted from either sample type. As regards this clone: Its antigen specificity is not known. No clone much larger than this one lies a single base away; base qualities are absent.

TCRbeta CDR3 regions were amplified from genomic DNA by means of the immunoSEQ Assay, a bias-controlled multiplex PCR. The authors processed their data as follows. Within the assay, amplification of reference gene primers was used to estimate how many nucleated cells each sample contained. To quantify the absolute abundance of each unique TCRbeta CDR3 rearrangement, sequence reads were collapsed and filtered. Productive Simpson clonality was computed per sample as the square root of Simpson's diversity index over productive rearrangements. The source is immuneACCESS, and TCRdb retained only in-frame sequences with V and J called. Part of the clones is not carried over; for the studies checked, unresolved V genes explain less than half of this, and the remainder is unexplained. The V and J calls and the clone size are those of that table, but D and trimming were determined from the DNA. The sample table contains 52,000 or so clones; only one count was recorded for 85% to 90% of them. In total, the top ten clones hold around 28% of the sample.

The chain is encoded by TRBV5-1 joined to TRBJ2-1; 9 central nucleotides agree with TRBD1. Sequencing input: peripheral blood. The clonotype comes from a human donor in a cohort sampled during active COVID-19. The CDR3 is CASSPDRGNNEQFF. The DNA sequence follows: TGCGCCAGCAGTCCGGACAGGGGTAACAATGAGCAGTTCTTC.